Listed here are 3 T cell receptor beta chains from one sample, sequenced in a study of T cell responses to AZD1222 COVID-19 vaccine. Sequencing was performed with immunoSEQ multiplex PCR; in TCRdb, only in-frame clones are kept and a portion is missing. The sample includes 99,000 or so clones, approximately 90% seen only once; the top ten take about 9.1%. This sample comprised peripheral blood, obtained on day 0 of AZD1222 vaccination. Source of these receptors: an adult in good health.

J is TRBJ1-5 and V is TRBV19; 9 bases match TRBD1. The CDR3 covers 17 residues. The V and J ends lost 6 bases and 4 bases, in that order; junction bases with no gene match: 13. Germline V CDR1 and CDR2: LNHDA, SQIVND (reference sequence). CDR3 region: CASSVGLGQGPNQPQHF. DNA of the CDR3: TGTGCCAGTAGCGTAGGTTTGGGACAGGGACCAAATCAGCCCCAGCATTTT.

The chain carries TRBV5-1 and TRBJ1-6; 10 positions agree with TRBD1. Trimming at V came to 4 bases and at J to 10 bases, leaving 8 bases not matched to a gene. Germline CDR1 and CDR2: SGHRS and YFSETQ. The CDR3 is 15 amino acids. CDR3 DNA: TGCGCCAGCAGCACCGCGGGACAGGGGTACTCACCCCTCCACTTT. This sequence encodes CASSTAGQGYSPLHF.

This chain joins TRBV27 and TRBJ1-3, with a possible D match to TRBD1 (5 bases). Per the germline V gene, CDR1 is MNHEY and CDR2 is SMNVEV (reference sequence). Trimming cost V 3 bases and J 4 bases, with 10 bases left between them. The CDR3 is 14 amino acids. Written as DNA, the CDR3 is TGTGCCAGCAGTTTGGGGCCTCGAGGAAACACCATATATTTT. It is translated as CASSLGPRGNTIYF.